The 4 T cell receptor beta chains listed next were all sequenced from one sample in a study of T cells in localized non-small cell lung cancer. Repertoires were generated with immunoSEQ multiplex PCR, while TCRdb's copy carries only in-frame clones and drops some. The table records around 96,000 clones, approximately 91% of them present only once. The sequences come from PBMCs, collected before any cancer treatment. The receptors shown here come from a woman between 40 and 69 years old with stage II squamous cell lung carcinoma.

The CDR3 loop is CASSLDDIGANVLTF. CDR3 nucleotide sequence: TGTGCCAGCAGCCTGGATGATATTGGGGCCAACGTCCTGACTTTC. V is TRBV5-6 and J is TRBJ2-6, with D hard to call. CDR3 length: 15 residues. Germline V gene sequence: CDR1 SGHDT, CDR2 YYEEEE. Trimming pared 4 bases from V and 3 bases from J, leaving 11 bases between.

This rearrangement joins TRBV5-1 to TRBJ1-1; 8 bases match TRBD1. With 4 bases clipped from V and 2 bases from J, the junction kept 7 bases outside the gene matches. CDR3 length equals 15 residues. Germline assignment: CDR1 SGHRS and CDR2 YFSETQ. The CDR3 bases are TGCGCCAGCAGCCCGGGGGACAGGACCAACACTGAAGCTTTCTTT. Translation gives CASSPGDRTNTEAFF.

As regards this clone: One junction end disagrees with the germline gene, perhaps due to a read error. The CDR3 reads CASSEGWASGKYEQFF. CDR3 sequence (DNA): TGTGCCAGCAGCGAAGGCTGGGCTAGCGGGAAATATGAGCAGTTCTTC. V gene TRBV2 combines with J gene TRBJ2-1, with 9 bases that match TRBD2. The germline V gene encodes CDR1 SNHLY and CDR2 FYNNEI. This CDR3 comprises 16 residues.

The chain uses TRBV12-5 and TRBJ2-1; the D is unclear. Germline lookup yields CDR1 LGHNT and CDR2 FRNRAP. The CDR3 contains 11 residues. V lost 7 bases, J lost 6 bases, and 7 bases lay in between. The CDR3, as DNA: TGTGCTAGTGCAGTACTCAATGAGCAGTTCTTC. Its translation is CASAVLNEQFF. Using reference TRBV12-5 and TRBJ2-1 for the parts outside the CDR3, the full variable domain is DARVTQTPRHKVTEMGQEVTMRCQPILGHNTVFWYRQTMMQGLELLAYFRNRAPLDDSGMPKDRFSAEMPDATLATLKIQPSEPRDSAVYFCASAVLNEQFFGPGTRLTVL.